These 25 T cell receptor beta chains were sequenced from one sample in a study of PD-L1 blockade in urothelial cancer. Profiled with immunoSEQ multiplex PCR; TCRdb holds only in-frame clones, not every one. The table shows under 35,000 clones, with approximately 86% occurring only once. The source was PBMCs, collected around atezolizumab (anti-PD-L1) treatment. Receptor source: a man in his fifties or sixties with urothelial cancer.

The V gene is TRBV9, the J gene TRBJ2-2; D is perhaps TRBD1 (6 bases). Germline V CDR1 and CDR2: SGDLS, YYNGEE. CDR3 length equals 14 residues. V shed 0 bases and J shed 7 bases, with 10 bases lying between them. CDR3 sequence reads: CASSVGGGVGELFF. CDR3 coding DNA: TGTGCCAGCAGCGTAGGAGGGGGTGTCGGGGAGCTGTTTTTT.

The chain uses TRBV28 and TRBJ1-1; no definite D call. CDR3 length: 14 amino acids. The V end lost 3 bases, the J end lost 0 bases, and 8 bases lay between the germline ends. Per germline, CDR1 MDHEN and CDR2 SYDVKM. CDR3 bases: TGTGCCAGCAGTTTGTGGTACTTGAACACTGAAGCTTTCTTT. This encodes CASSLWYLNTEAFF.

Here the CDR3 reads CASRRPALGKPTNEKLFF. CDR3 bases: TGTGCCAGCAGGCGACCCGCCTTGGGCAAACCAACTAATGAAAAACTGTTTTTT. The rearrangement uses TRBV28 and TRBJ1-4; D ambiguous. This CDR3 has 18 amino acids. The ends were cut back, 6 bases at V and 0 bases at J, with 20 bases in the middle. The germline V gene encodes CDR1 MDHEN and CDR2 SYDVKM.

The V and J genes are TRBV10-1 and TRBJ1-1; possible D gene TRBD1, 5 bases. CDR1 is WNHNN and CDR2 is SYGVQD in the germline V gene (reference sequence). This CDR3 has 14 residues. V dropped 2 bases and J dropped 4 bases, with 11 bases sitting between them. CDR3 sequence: CASSEMVGGTEAFF. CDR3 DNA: TGCGCCAGCAGTGAGATGGTCGGGGGCACTGAAGCTTTCTTT.

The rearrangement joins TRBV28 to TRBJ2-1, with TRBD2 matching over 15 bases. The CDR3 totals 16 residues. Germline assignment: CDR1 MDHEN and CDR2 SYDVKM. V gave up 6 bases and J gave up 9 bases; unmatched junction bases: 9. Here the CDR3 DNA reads TGTGCCAGCAGCCGGACTAGCGGGAGGGCCCGAGTTGAGCAGTTCTTC. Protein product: CASSRTSGRARVEQFF. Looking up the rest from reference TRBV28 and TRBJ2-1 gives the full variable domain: DVKVTQSSRYLVKRTGEKVFLECVQDMDHENMFWYRQDPGLGLRLIYFSYDVKMKEKGDIPEGYSVSREKKERFSLILESASTNQTSMYLCASSRTSGRARVEQFFGPGTRLTVL.

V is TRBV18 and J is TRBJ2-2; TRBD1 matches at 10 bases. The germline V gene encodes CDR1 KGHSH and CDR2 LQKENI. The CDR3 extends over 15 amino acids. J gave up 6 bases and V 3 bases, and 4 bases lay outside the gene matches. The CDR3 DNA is TGTGCCAGCTCACCTCCGGGACAGGGGTCCGGGGAGCTGTTTTTT. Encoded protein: CASSPPGQGSGELFF.

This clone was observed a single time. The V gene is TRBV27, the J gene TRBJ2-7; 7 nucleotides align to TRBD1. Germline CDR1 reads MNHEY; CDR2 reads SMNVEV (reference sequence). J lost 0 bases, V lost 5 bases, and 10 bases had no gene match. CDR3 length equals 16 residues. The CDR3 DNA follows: TGTGCCAGCAGTCGAGCCGGGACAGCCCTCTCCTACGAGCAGTACTTC. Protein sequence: CASSRAGTALSYEQYF.

The CDR3 region is CASSPDRGNYEQYF. The DNA of the CDR3 is TGTGCCAGCAGTCCGGACAGGGGGAACTACGAGCAGTACTTC. V and J are TRBV28 and TRBJ2-7; 10 bases fit TRBD1. Germline CDR1 and CDR2: MDHEN and SYDVKM. The CDR3 contains 14 residues. The V gene end was trimmed by 5 bases and the J gene end by 3 bases; junction bases not matched to a gene: 4. The entire variable domain, with the rest obtained from reference TRBV28 and TRBJ2-7, is as follows: DVKVTQSSRYLVKRTGEKVFLECVQDMDHENMFWYRQDPGLGLRLIYFSYDVKMKEKGDIPEGYSVSREKKERFSLILESASTNQTSMYLCASSPDRGNYEQYFGPGTRLTVT.

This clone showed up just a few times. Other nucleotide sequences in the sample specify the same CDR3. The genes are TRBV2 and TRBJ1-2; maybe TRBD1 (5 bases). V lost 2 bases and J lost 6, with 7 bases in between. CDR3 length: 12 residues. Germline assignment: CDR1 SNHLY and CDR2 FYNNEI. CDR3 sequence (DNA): TGTGCCAGCAGTGAACAGGGTGATGGCTACACCTTC. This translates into CASSEQGDGYTF.

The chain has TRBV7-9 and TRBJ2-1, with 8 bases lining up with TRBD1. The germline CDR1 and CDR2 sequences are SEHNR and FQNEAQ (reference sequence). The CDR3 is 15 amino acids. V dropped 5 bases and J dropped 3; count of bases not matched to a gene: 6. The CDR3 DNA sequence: TGTGCCAGCAGCCCAAGACAGGGGAGCTACAATGAGCAGTTCTTC. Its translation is CASSPRQGSYNEQFF. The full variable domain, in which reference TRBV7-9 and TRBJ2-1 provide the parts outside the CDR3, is DTGVSQNPRHKITKRGQNVTFRCDPISEHNRLYWYRQTLGQGPEFLTYFQNEAQLEKSRLLSDRFSAERPKGSFSTLEIQRTEQGDSAMYLCASSPRQGSYNEQFFGPGTRLTVL.

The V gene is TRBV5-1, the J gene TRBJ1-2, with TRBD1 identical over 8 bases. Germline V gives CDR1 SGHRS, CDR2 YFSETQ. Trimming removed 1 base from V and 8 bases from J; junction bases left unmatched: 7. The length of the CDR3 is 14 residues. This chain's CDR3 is CASSLSAGGDGYTF. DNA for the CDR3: TGCGCCAGCAGCTTGTCCGCAGGGGGCGACGGCTACACCTTC.

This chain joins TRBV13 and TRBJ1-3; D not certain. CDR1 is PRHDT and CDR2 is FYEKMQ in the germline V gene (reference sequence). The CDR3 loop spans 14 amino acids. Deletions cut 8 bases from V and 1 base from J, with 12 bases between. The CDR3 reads CASVQVKSGNTIYF. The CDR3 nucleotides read TGTGCCAGCGTTCAGGTGAAATCTGGAAACACCATATATTTT.

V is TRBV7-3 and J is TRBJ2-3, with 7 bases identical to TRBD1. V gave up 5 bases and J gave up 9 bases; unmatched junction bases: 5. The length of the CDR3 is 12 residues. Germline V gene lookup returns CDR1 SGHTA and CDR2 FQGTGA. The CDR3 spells CASSPKQGTQYF. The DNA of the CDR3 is TGTGCCAGCAGCCCCAAACAGGGGACGCAGTATTTT.

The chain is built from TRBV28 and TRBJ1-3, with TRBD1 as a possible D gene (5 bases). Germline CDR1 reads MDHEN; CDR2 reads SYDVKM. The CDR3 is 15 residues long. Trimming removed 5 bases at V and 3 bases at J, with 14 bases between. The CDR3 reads CASSPRAGDGNTIYF. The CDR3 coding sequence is TGTGCCAGCAGTCCCAGGGCAGGCGATGGAAACACCATATATTTT.

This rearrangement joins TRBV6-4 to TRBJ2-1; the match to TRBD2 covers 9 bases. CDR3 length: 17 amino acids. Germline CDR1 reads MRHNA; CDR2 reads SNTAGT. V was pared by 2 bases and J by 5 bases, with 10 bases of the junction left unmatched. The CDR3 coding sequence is TGTGCCAGCAGTGACGAGTTGGGACTAGCAACCCACAATGAGCAGTTCTTC. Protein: CASSDELGLATHNEQFF.

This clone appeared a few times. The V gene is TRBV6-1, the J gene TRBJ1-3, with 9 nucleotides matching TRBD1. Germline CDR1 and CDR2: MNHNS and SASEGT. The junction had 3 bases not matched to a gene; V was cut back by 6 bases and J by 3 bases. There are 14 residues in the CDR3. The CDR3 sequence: CASRGTGRGNTIYF. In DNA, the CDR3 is TGTGCCAGCAGGGGGACAGGGCGTGGAAACACCATATATTTT.

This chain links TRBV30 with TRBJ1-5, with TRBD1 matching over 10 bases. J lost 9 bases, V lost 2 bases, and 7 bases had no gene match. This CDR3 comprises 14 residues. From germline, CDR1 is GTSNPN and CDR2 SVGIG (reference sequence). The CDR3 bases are TGTGCCTGGAGTCCAGACAGGGGGCGAGGGCCCCAGCATTTT. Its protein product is CAWSPDRGRGPQHF.

The CDR3 DNA reads as TGCGCCAGTTCCCTCACACAAGAGACCCAGTACTTC. Protein sequence: CASSLTQETQYF. V is TRBV4-1 and J is TRBJ2-5; no firm D call. The CDR3 is made up of 12 amino acids. V gave up 9 bases and J gave up 2 bases, with 10 bases separating them. CDR1 and CDR2 from the germline V gene are MGHRA and YSYEKL.

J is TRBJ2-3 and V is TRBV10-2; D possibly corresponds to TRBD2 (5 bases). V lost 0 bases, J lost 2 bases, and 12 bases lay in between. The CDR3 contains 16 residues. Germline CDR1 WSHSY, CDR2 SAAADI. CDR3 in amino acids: CASSESRAGPTDTQYF. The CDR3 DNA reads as TGCGCCAGCAGTGAGTCGAGGGCAGGTCCCACAGATACGCAGTATTTT.

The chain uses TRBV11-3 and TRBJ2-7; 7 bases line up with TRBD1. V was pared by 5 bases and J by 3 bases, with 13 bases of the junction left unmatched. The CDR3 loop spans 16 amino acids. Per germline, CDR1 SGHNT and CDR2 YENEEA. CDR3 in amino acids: CASSPRGTALYYEQYF. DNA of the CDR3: TGTGCCAGCAGCCCCAGGGGGACAGCCCTGTACTACGAGCAGTACTTC.

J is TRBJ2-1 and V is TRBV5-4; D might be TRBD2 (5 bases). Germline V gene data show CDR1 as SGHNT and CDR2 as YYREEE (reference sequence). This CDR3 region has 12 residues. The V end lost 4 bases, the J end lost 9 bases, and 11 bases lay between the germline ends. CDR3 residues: CASSATRSEQFF. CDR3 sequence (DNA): TGTGCCAGCAGCGCTACTAGGAGTGAGCAGTTCTTC.

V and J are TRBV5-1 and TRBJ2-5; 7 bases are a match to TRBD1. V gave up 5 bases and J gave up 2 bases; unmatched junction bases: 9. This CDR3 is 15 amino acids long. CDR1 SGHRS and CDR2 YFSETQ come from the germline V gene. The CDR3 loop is CASRPQGNRQETQYF. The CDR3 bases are TGCGCCAGCAGACCACAGGGGAATCGGCAAGAGACCCAGTACTTC.

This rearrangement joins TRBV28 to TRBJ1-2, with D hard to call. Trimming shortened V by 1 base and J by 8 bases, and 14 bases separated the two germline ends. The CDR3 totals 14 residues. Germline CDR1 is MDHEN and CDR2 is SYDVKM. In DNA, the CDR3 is TGTGCCAGCAGTTTATTGGCGGGGTTGAACGGCTACACCTTC. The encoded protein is CASSLLAGLNGYTF.

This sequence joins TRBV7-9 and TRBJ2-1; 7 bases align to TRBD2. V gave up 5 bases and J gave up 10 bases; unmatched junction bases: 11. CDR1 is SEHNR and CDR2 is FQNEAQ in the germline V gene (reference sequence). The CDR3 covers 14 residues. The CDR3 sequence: CASSLISGTTEQFF. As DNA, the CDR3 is TGTGCCAGCAGCCTAATCTCTGGGACTACCGAGCAGTTCTTC.

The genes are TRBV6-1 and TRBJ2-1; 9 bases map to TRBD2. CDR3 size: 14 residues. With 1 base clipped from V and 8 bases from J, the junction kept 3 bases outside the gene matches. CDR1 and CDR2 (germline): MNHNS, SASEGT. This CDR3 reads CASSEEVAGDEQFF. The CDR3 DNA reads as TGTGCCAGCAGTGAAGAAGTAGCGGGGGATGAGCAGTTCTTC.